This T cell receptor beta chain is from a study of cytomegalovirus exposure and HLA in healthy donors. Findings of the study overall: The investigators catalogued 164 TCR beta chains as cytomegalovirus-associated. A later analysis linked a missense variant in DCLRE1C to the trimming of TCR beta V and J genes.

PCR was performed using 60 Vbeta and 13 Jbeta primers. Here immunoSEQ multiplex PCR was the method, and the copy in TCRdb shows in-frame clones only, minus some. This table has around 110,000 clones, around 80% appearing once. Germline CDR1 reads SGHNT; CDR2 reads YYREEE (reference sequence). V lost 3 bases and J lost 11, with 15 bases in between. The CDR3 sequence is 13 residues long. Details on this clone: Its antigen is not known.

The chain carries TRBV5-4 and TRBJ1-5, with D unresolved. This receptor was taken from a man aged 30 to 39 in good health and CMV-seropositive. The sequencing input was PBMCs. The CDR3 DNA follows: TGTGCCAGCAGCTCGGAGGGATCGGGGACCCAGCATTTT. Translating gives CASSSEGSGTQHF. Full variable domain (remainder filled in from reference TRBV5-4 and TRBJ1-5): ETGVTQSPTHLIKTRGQQVTLRCSSQSGHNTVSWYQQALGQGPQFIFQYYREEENGRGNFPPRFSGLQFPNYSSELNVNALELDDSALYLCASSSEGSGTQHFGDGTRLSIL.